These 25 T cell receptor beta chains originate from one sample sequenced in a study of blood T cell repertoires in COVID-19. Profiled with immunoSEQ multiplex PCR; TCRdb holds only in-frame clones, not every one. The sample has 75,000 to 95,000 clones, about four fifths seen once. The specimen sequenced was peripheral blood. Source of these receptors: a man aged 55-75 years with acute or convalescent COVID-19.

The chain is built from TRBV7-9 and TRBJ1-2; D remains unclear. Germline-derived CDR1 and CDR2 are SEHNR and FQNEAQ (reference sequence). Trimming pared 5 bases from V and 6 bases from J, leaving 19 bases between. The CDR3 covers 15 residues. Here the CDR3 DNA reads TGTGCCAGCAGCGAATCGACAAGCCCTTTTGATGGCTACACCTTC. Translating gives CASSESTSPFDGYTF.

A few counts support this clone. This chain uses TRBV5-1 with TRBJ1-1; 7 bases map to TRBD1. This CDR3 has 14 residues. J gave up 5 bases and V 3 bases, and 7 bases lay outside the gene matches. Germline-derived CDR1 and CDR2 are SGHRS and YFSETQ. CDR3 amino acids: CASSSLRTGTEAFF. CDR3 sequence (DNA): TGCGCCAGCAGCTCGCTTAGGACAGGTACTGAAGCTTTCTTT. The whole variable domain, filled in from reference TRBV5-1 and TRBJ1-1, reads KAGVTQTPRYLIKTRGQQVTLSCSPISGHRSVSWYQQTPGQGLQFLFEYFSETQRNKGNFPGRFSGRQFSNSRSEMNVSTLELGDSALYLCASSSLRTGTEAFFGQGTRLTVV.

The gene calls are TRBV19 and TRBJ1-6; D not resolved. Trimming took off 8 bases at V and 6 bases at J, with 17 bases between the two ends. Germline values: CDR1 LNHDA, CDR2 SQIVND (reference sequence). The CDR3 runs 15 residues. The CDR3 DNA reads as TGTGCCAGTCGGGTTTCCGGGGTCGGTAATTCACCCCTCCACTTT. This gives the protein CASRVSGVGNSPLHF.

V and J are TRBV5-8 and TRBJ1-4; D is perhaps TRBD1 (6 bases). V was clipped by 3 bases and J by 4 bases, with 13 bases between them. CDR1 SGHTS and CDR2 YDEGEE come from the germline V gene. CDR3 length: 15 amino acids. CDR3 loop: CASSYIQGINEKLFF. DNA for the CDR3: TGTGCCAGCAGCTATATACAGGGAATTAATGAAAAACTGTTTTTT.

V and J are TRBV18 and TRBJ2-7; TRBD2 matches 15 bases. Trimming removed 3 bases from V and 2 bases from J; junction bases left unmatched: 2. CDR3 length: 16 residues. Germline-derived CDR1 and CDR2 are KGHSH and LQKENI. CDR3 region: CASSPRTSGGAYEQYF. The CDR3 coding sequence is TGTGCCAGCTCACCGAGGACTAGCGGGGGGGCCTACGAGCAGTACTTC.

The gene calls are TRBV3-1 (or the pseudogene TRBV3-2) and TRBJ1-1; D is unclear. The germline V gene encodes CDR1 LGHDT and CDR2 YNNKEL (reference sequence). V lost 2 bases and J 1 base, leaving 5 bases between the germline ends. CDR3 size: 13 residues. The CDR3 loop reads CASSQSSNTEAFF. CDR3 DNA sequence: TGTGCCAGCAGCCAAAGCTCGAACACTGAAGCTTTCTTT.

The CDR3 loop is CASSKEVSNQPQHF. CDR3 DNA: TGTGCCAGTAGTAAGGAGGTAAGCAATCAGCCCCAGCATTTT. The gene calls are TRBV19 and TRBJ1-5; D is unclear. Per the germline V gene, CDR1 is LNHDA and CDR2 is SQIVND (reference sequence). The CDR3 extends over 14 amino acids. V gave up 4 bases and J gave up 1 base, with 8 bases separating them.

The chain employs TRBV4-2 and TRBJ1-3; maybe TRBD1 (6 bases). Germline CDR1 LGHNA, CDR2 YNFKEQ. V was trimmed by 4 bases and J by 0 bases, leaving 13 bases between them. This CDR3 contains 16 residues. In DNA, the CDR3 is TGTGCCAGCAGCCCGAACGTGGACAGCTCTGGAAACACCATATATTTT. Translated, it gives CASSPNVDSSGNTIYF.

This clone was detected only once. The chain combines TRBV3-1 (or the pseudogene TRBV3-2) with TRBJ1-1; 9 bases fit TRBD1. Germline values: CDR1 LGHDT, CDR2 YNNKEL (reference sequence). V trimming: 4 bases; J trimming: 10 bases; junction bases outside the gene matches: 10. The CDR3 has 14 amino acids. CDR3 loop: CASSRNQDRGGAFF. The CDR3, as DNA: TGTGCCAGCAGCCGAAATCAGGACAGGGGAGGAGCTTTCTTT.

The CDR3 region has the DNA TGTGCCAGCAGAGAGGGACAGGCGAACCAAGAGACCCAGTACTTC. Its protein product is CASREGQANQETQYF. The rearrangement links TRBV5-8 to TRBJ2-5; 8 bases align to TRBD1. Germline V gene lookup returns CDR1 SGHTS and CDR2 YDEGEE. This CDR3 has 15 residues. J was trimmed by 0 bases and V by 5 bases; bases with no gene match: 6.

The V gene is TRBV6-4, the J gene TRBJ1-2, with a tentative D call TRBD1 (6 bases). The CDR3 extends over 13 amino acids. Germline V gene lookup returns CDR1 MRHNA and CDR2 SNTAGT. V lost 4 bases and J 11 bases, leaving 17 bases between the germline ends. The CDR3 spells CASSAEQGRRYTF. In DNA form, the CDR3 reads TGTGCCAGCAGTGCTGAACAGGGCCGGAGATACACCTTC.

The chain carries TRBV27 and TRBJ2-1; TRBD2 is a possible D gene (5 bases). Per germline, CDR1 MNHEY and CDR2 SMNVEV (reference sequence). The CDR3 runs to 14 residues. With 4 bases removed from V and 9 bases from J, the gap between germline ends came to 16 bases. CDR3 sequence: CASSSAGPYVEQFF. The CDR3 coding sequence is TGTGCCAGCAGTTCCGCGGGCCCTTATGTTGAGCAGTTCTTC.

This clone was observed a single time. V usage is TRBV24-1 and J usage is TRBJ2-6; 8 bases agree with TRBD1. The germline V gene encodes CDR1 KGHDR and CDR2 SFDVKD. This CDR3 has 14 amino acids. The ends lost 9 bases at V and 2 bases at J; junction bases unmatched: 2. The DNA of the CDR3 is TGTGCCACCGCGGACAGGGCTGGGGCCAACGTCCTGACTTTC. This encodes CATADRAGANVLTF.

V and J are TRBV27 and TRBJ2-2; a weak D match, TRBD1 (6 bases). The ends were cut back, 3 bases at V and 1 base at J, with 12 bases in the middle. The CDR3 sequence is 16 residues long. Germline loops: CDR1 MNHEY, CDR2 SMNVEV (reference sequence). CDR3 region: CASSFGGGWNTGELFF. For the CDR3, the DNA is TGTGCCAGCAGTTTTGGTGGGGGCTGGAACACCGGGGAGCTGTTTTTT.

The chain combines TRBV6-5 with TRBJ1-2, with 7 bases fitting TRBD1. The germline V gene has CDR1 MNHEY and CDR2 SVGAGI. This CDR3 spans 14 amino acids. Trimming cost V 6 bases and J 4 bases; bases outside gene matches: 8. This chain's CDR3 is CASSRYRDSYGYTF. The CDR3, as DNA: TGTGCCAGCAGCCGGTACAGGGACAGCTATGGCTACACCTTC.

The chain carries TRBV5-4 and TRBJ2-1, with 8 bases fitting TRBD2. CDR3 length equals 16 residues. The V gene's germline CDR1 is SGHNT and CDR2 YYREEE (reference sequence). V lost 0 bases, J lost 2 bases, and 4 bases stayed unmatched. This CDR3 is CASSLDGRGAYNEQFF. Here the CDR3 DNA reads TGTGCCAGCAGCTTGGATGGGCGGGGGGCCTACAATGAGCAGTTCTTC.

CDR3 amino acids: CASSQQTSGGLWVTADTQYF. DNA of the CDR3: TGCGCCAGCAGCCAACAGACTAGCGGGGGGTTATGGGTTACCGCAGATACGCAGTATTTT. The V gene is TRBV4-1, the J gene TRBJ2-3; 13 nucleotides match TRBD2. Trimming at V came to 2 bases and at J to 4 bases, leaving 15 bases not matched to a gene. CDR3 length: 20 residues. From germline, CDR1 is MGHRA and CDR2 YSYEKL.

This chain joins TRBV7-3 and TRBJ2-2; weak D call: TRBD1 (5 bases). The CDR3 is 15 amino acids. V was shortened by 2 bases and J by 4 bases, with 11 bases between the two germline ends. In germline, CDR1 is SGHTA, CDR2 FQGTGA. CDR3 protein: CASSLVPRGTGELFF. The CDR3 DNA follows: TGTGCCAGCAGCTTAGTCCCAAGGGGCACCGGGGAGCTGTTTTTT.

The rearrangement joins TRBV19 to TRBJ2-1; TRBD2 is a possible D gene (6 bases). V lost 1 base and J lost 5, with 6 bases in between. This CDR3 has 13 amino acids. The V gene's germline CDR1 is LNHDA and CDR2 SQIVND (reference sequence). The CDR3 reads CASSIGGDNEQFF. CDR3 nucleotide sequence: TGTGCCAGTAGTATAGGGGGGGACAATGAGCAGTTCTTC.

The V call is TRBV29-1, the J call TRBJ1-1, with a possible D match to TRBD1 (6 bases). Germline lookup yields CDR1 SQVTM and CDR2 ANQGSEA. This CDR3 has 12 residues. V dropped 6 bases and J dropped 1 base, with 9 bases sitting between them. Written as DNA, the CDR3 is TGCAGCGTCGTGGACAGGAACACTGAAGCTTTCTTT. It translates to CSVVDRNTEAFF. The whole variable domain, filled in from reference TRBV29-1 and TRBJ1-1, reads SAVISQKPSRDICQRGTSLTIQCQVDSQVTMMFWYRQQPGQSLTLIATANQGSEATYESGFVIDKFPISRPNLTFSTLTVSNMSPEDSSIYLCSVVDRNTEAFFGQGTRLTVV.

The chain has TRBV5-4 and TRBJ2-5; TRBD2 agrees at 10 bases. Unmatched junction bases numbered 3, after V lost 2 bases and J lost 2 bases. CDR1 SGHNT and CDR2 YYREEE come from the germline V gene (reference sequence). This CDR3 spans 15 amino acids. In nucleotides, the CDR3 is TGTGCCAGCAGCTTCAAGCGGGGGGGACAAGAGACCCAGTACTTC. Its protein is CASSFKRGGQETQYF.

V is TRBV3-1 (or the pseudogene TRBV3-2) and J is TRBJ2-5; TRBD2 might be the D (6 bases). Between the trimmed V and J ends, which lost 3 bases and 1 base, there was a span of 18 bases. Germline-derived CDR1 and CDR2 are LGHDT and YNNKEL (reference sequence). There are 17 residues in the CDR3. CDR3: CASSHWGVLTSQETQYF. In DNA form, the CDR3 reads TGTGCCAGCAGCCATTGGGGGGTCTTGACCTCCCAAGAGACCCAGTACTTC.

The J gene is TRBJ2-7, the V gene TRBV6-5, with D possibly matching TRBD1 (5 bases). The CDR3 length is 12 residues. V lost 6 bases and J 4 bases, leaving 10 bases between the germline ends. CDR1 is MNHEY and CDR2 is SVGAGI in the germline V gene. The DNA for the CDR3 is TGTGCCAGCAGGGCTGACAGTTACGAGCAGTACTTC. Translation: CASRADSYEQYF.

This clone was seen a handful of times. The chain couples TRBV2 to TRBJ2-5, with 8 bases fitting TRBD2. In germline, CDR1 is SNHLY, CDR2 FYNNEI. The junction had 8 bases not matched to a gene; V was cut back by 6 bases and J by 2 bases. CDR3 length: 15 residues. The CDR3 nucleotides are TGTGCCAGCAGGATTGGGGCGGGGGGACAAGAGACCCAGTACTTC. This translates into CASRIGAGGQETQYF.

V gene TRBV5-1 combines with J gene TRBJ2-5; maybe TRBD2 (5 bases). Germline V lookup: CDR1 SGHRS, CDR2 YFSETQ. Trimming cost V 1 base and J 5 bases, with 18 bases left between them. The CDR3 length is 16 residues. The CDR3 DNA reads TGCGCCAGCAGCTTGTTTGGACCTAAAGGAGGTGAGACCCAGTACTTC. The encoded protein is CASSLFGPKGGETQYF.